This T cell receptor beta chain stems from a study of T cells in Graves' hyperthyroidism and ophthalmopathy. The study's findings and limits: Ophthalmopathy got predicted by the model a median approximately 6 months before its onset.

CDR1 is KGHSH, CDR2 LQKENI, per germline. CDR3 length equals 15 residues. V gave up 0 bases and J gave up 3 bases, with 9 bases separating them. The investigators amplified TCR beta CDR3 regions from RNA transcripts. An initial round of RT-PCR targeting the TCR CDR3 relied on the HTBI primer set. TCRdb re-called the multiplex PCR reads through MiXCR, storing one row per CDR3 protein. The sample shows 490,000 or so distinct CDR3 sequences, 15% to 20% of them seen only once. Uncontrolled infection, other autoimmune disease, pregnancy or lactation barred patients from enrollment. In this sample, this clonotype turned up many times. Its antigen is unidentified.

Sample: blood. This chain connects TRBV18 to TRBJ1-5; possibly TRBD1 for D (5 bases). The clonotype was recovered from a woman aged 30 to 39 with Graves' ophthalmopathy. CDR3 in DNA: TGTGCCAGCTCACCACCGGGGCAGCACAATCAGCCCCAGCATTTT. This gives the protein CASSPPGQHNQPQHF.